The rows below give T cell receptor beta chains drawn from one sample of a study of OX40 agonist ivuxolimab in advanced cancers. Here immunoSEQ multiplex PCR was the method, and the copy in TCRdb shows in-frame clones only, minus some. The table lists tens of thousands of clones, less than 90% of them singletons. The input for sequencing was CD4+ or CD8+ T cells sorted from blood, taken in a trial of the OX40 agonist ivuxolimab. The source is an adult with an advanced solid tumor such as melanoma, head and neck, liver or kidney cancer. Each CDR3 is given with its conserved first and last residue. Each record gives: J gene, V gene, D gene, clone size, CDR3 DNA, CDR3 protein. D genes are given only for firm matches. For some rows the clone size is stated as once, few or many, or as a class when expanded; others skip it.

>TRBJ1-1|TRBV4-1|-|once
TGCGCCAGCAGCCTAGGAGGGGCAAACACTGAAGCTTTCTTT
CASSLGGANTEAFF
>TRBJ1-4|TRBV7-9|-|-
TGTGCCAGCAGCTTAGCCGAAGAAAAACTGTTTTTT
CASSLAEEKLFF
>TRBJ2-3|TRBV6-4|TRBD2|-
TGTGCCAGCAGTTTCACTAGCGGGAGCACAGATACGCAGTATTTT
CASSFTSGSTDTQYF
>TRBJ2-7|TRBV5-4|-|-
TGTGCCAGCAGCCTTGGACTCGGGCACTACGAGCAGTACTTC
CASSLGLGHYEQYF
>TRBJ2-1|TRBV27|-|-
TGTGCCAGCAGTTTCAACCGGGACGAGCAGTTCTTC
CASSFNRDEQFF
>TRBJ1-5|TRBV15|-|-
TGTGCCACCAGCGGCGGGACCGGGGCTAGCAATCAGCCCCAGCATTTT
CATSGGTGASNQPQHF
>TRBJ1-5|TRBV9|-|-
TGTGCCAGCAGCGCCCAGGGTTTCAATCAGCCCCAGCATTTT
CASSAQGFNQPQHF
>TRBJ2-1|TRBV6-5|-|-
TGTGCCAGCAGTTACTCGAGGGGTGAGCAGTTCTTC
CASSYSRGEQFF
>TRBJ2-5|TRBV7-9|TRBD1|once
TGTGCCAGCAGCTTGAGAGGGGGCCCAGAGACCCAGTACTTC
CASSLRGGPETQYF
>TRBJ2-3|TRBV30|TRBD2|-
TGTGCCCACGGGGGGGAAAGTAGCACAGATACGCAGTATTTT
CAHGGESSTDTQYF
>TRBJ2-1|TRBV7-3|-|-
TGTGCCAGCAGCTTAAATCCGGGTCCCTCTTACAATGAGCAGTTCTTC
CASSLNPGPSYNEQFF
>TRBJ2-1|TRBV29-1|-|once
TGCAGCGTCCACCCGGAGAGCTCCTACAATGAGCAGTTCTTC
CSVHPESSYNEQFF
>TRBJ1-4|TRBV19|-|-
TGTGCCAGTAGTATAGTCGAAGAGAGGGCTAATGAAAAACTGTTTTTT
CASSIVEERANEKLFF
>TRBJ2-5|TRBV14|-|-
TGTGCCAGCAGCCAAGATGAGGGATCGGGGGAGACCCAGTACTTC
CASSQDEGSGETQYF
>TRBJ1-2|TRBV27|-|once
TGTGCCAGCAAACCGGACCGAGAGTACTATGGCTACACCTTC
CASKPDREYYGYTF
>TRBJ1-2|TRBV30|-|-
TGTGCCTGGAGTGACTTATGGCAGCCGAATGGGCGCTACACCTTC
CAWSDLWQPNGRYTF
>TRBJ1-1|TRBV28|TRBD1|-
TGTGCCAGCAGACCTACAGGGGACACTGAAGCTTTCTTT
CASRPTGDTEAFF
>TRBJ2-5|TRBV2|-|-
TGTGCCAGCAGTTTGTACCTGGGAGAGACCCAGTACTTC
CASSLYLGETQYF
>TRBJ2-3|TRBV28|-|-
TGTGCCAGCAGTTTCGGGACGTTCGACACAGATACGCAGTATTTT
CASSFGTFDTDTQYF
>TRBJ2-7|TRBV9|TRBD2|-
TGTGCCAGCAGCGTAGGACTAGCGAGCTACGAGCAGTACTTC
CASSVGLASYEQYF
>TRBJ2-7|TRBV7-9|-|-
TGTGCCAGCAGCTTCGACAGGACCCCGGCCTACGAGCAGTACTTC
CASSFDRTPAYEQYF
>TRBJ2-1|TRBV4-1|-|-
TGCGCCAGCAGCCAAGCTCCAACGTTATCCTACAATGAGCAGTTCTTC
CASSQAPTLSYNEQFF
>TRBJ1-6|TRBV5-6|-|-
TGTGCCAGCAGCTTGTGGTCCTATAATTCACCCCTCCACTTT
CASSLWSYNSPLHF
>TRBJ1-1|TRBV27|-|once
TGTGCCACCTTTTCTCTCCCCGGGGCTGCTGCGAATGAAGCTTTCTTT
CATFSLPGAAANEAFF
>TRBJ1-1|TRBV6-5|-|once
TGTGCCAGCAGTTACGGGTCCCTGAGGGGAGCTTTCTTT
CASSYGSLRGAFF
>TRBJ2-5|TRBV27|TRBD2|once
TGTGCCAGCAGAAGTAGCGGGACCCAAGAGACCCAGTACTTC
CASRSSGTQETQYF
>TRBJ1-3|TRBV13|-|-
TGTGCCAGCAGCTTAGGCAGGGGTTCTGGAAACACCATATATTTT
CASSLGRGSGNTIYF
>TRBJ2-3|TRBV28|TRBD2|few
TGTGCCGCCCAGGCTAGCGGGAGTGTAGATACGCAGTATTTT
CAAQASGSVDTQYF
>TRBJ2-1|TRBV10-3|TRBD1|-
TGTGCCATCAGTGAGGGGGACAGAGCCCGGGGAAATGAGCAGTTCTTC
CAISEGDRARGNEQFF
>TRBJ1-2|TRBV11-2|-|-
TGTGCCAGCAGCACTCCAGGGCCCTATGGCTACACCTTC
CASSTPGPYGYTF
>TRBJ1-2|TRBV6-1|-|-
TGTGCCAGCAGTGATTACGGGGCAGATGGCTACACCTTC
CASSDYGADGYTF
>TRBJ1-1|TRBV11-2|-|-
TGTGCCAGCAGCTTTTTTGGGGAGCACACTGAAGCTTTCTTT
CASSFFGEHTEAFF
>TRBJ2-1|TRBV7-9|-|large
TGTGCCAGCAGCGGGCAGCGTCAGGGCAATGAGCAGTTCTTC
CASSGQRQGNEQFF
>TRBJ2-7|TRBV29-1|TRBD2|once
TGCAGCGTTGAGCGGGAGAGCTCCTACGAGCAGTACTTC
CSVERESSYEQYF
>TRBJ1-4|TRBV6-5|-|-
TGTGCCAGCAGTTACTCTACGGATCCGACTAATGAAAAACTGTTTTTT
CASSYSTDPTNEKLFF
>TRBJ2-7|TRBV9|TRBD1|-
TGTGCCAGCAGCGTAGGGGACAGTGGGGCCTACGAGCAGTACTTC
CASSVGDSGAYEQYF
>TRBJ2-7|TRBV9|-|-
TGTGCCAGCAGCGTAGGGCCAGACTCCTACGAGCAGTACTTC
CASSVGPDSYEQYF
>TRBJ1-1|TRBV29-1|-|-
TGCAGCGCCCCAGGGGAGAACACTGAAGCTTTCTTT
CSAPGENTEAFF
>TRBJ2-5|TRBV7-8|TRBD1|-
TGTGCCAGCTACCGGGACAGGGTACAAGAGACCCAGTACTTC
CASYRDRVQETQYF
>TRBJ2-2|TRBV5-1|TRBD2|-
TGCGCCAGCAGTCCGCCGGGACTAGCGGTCGGGACCGGGGAGCTGTTTTTT
CASSPPGLAVGTGELFF
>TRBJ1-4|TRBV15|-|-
TGTGCCACCAGCAGCTATGAAAAACTGTTTTTT
CATSSYEKLFF
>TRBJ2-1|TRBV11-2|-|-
TGTGCCAGCAGCTTAGATCGGGGGGCTGGAAATGAGCAGTTCTTC
CASSLDRGAGNEQFF